The TCR beta chain described here comes from a study of CD8 T cells in ankylosing spondylitis. Points from the study as a whole: Within ankylosing spondylitis blood, a TCR beta motif made up of fewer than ten highly homologous variants appeared to be characteristic.

TCRdb independently ran MiXCR on the 5' RACE reads; one entry per CDR3 protein. The sample lists around 770,000 distinct CDR3 sequences; approximately 12% were seen once. Comment on this clonotype: Its antigen is unidentified.

V was shortened by 6 bases and J by 3 bases, with 12 bases between the two germline ends. This CDR3 is built from 14 residues. Germline CDR1 ENHRY, CDR2 SYGVKD. Sequenced sample: blood, either unsorted or a sorted T cell fraction (not recorded which). This receptor was taken from a male donor with ankylosing spondylitis. The chain links TRBV10-3 to TRBJ2-1; possible D gene TRBD2, 6 bases. CDR3 residues: CAISLGGDYNEQFF. The CDR3 DNA is TGTGCCATCAGCCTGGGCGGGGACTACAATGAGCAGTTCTTC.